Detailed here is one TCR beta chain. The V gene end was trimmed by 1 base and the J gene end by 6 bases; junction bases not matched to a gene: 7. The CDR3 runs 16 residues. Germline V gene sequence: CDR1 MNHNS, CDR2 SASEGT. This entry belongs to a study of blood T cell repertoires in COVID-19. Study at large: In each case, the material was cDNA or gDNA derived from T cells, B-cell-depleted T cells, or PBMCs.

In the source study's methods: Amplifying reference gene primers gave estimates of nucleated cell counts. The data were produced by immunoSEQ multiplex PCR, yet TCRdb's version contains in-frame clones alone and is incomplete. V, J and clone size reflect that table, while D and trimming were determined from the DNA. The repertoire has some 210,000 clones, approximately 91% of them found once; the top ten carry 4.8%. Sequencing was performed on peripheral blood. The chain uses TRBV6-1 and TRBJ2-1, with 9 bases aligning to TRBD2. This clonotype was sampled from a woman aged 40-49 years with acute or convalescent COVID-19. DNA for the CDR3: TGTGCCAGCAGTGAAGAAGGCGGGGGGGCCCCCAATGAGCAGTTCTTC. Its translation: CASSEEGGGAPNEQFF.